The rows below give T cell receptor beta chains drawn from one sample of a study of regulatory T cells in long-lasting Graves disease. TCRdb re-called the multiplex PCR reads with MiXCR, one entry per CDR3 protein. The repertoire holds fewer than 450,000 distinct CDR3 sequences, with roughly a quarter as singletons. The sample consisted of peripheral blood mononuclear cells (PBMCs), taken when the disease was refractory, from a patient treated with antithyroid drugs. These receptors all stem from a female donor with Graves disease. Both conserved end residues are part of each CDR3.

cdr3_aa j_call v_call
CASNRAGGNQPQHF TRBJ1-5 TRBV2
CASSSPLGTGITDTQYF TRBJ2-3 TRBV11-2
CASSPTHRGRATEAFF TRBJ1-1 TRBV27
CSARNPEPTGEQYF TRBJ2-7 TRBV20-1
CASSQLQGAGAEAFF TRBJ1-1 TRBV14
CATSRDRFAGANVLTF TRBJ2-6 TRBV15
CASSRDRWNTEAFF TRBJ1-1 TRBV2
CASSYVGSSYNSPLHF TRBJ1-6 TRBV6-5
CASSEAGGTEAFF TRBJ1-1 TRBV6-1
CSVAPPGQGETQYF TRBJ2-5 TRBV29-1
CASSFRGAIEAFF TRBJ1-1 TRBV12-3/TRBV12-4
CASSIVATEAFF TRBJ1-1 TRBV19
CASGYVGTAGSKLIQYF TRBJ2-4 TRBV6-9
CSAMWTANTEAFF TRBJ1-1 TRBV20-1
CASSVGRSGFNYGYTF TRBJ1-2 TRBV9
CASRPTVNTEAFF TRBJ1-1 TRBV5-1
CSASGIRSVYSNQPQHF TRBJ1-5 TRBV20-1
CASRETGFSGNTIYF TRBJ1-3 TRBV25-1